This T cell receptor (beta chain) is drawn from a study of cytomegalovirus exposure and HLA in healthy donors (TCRdb year 2017). With respect to the entire study: According to an earlier analysis of a few hundred of the donors, 150 million to 200 million T cells yielded 90 million to 130 million unique TCR beta sequences and 250 to 350 Gb of sequence data. All discovery cohort repertoires had been generated using a single sequencing platform. Approximately 300 gigabases of sequencing data and around 85 million unique TCR sequences made up an early release that covered about 640 HLA-typed donors. The later analysis used no new phenotypic data to find candidate immune exposures, relying instead on TCR beta sequences and their occurrence across donors. Among some 410 genotyped donors of the cohort, an average of approximately 240,000 unique TCR beta nucleotide sequences were sequenced per donor, roughly 18% of them non-productive. The study profiled the T cell repertoires of 500 to 800 subjects by immunosequencing and related them to cytomegalovirus serostatus. HLA typing included class I and class II loci at four-digit resolution. Alongside the repertoire data, information on donor age, sex, ethnicity and CMV serostatus was compiled. Four or five DR-DQ haplotypes were handled as single units for association and clustering because linkage in the cohort was strong. Typing coverage varied by locus: roughly 629-640 donors for A, B, C, DRB1 and DQB1; some 520 for DQA1; more than 600 for DPA1; around 450 for DPB1. An earlier analysis of some 500 of the donors applied high-throughput TCR beta sequencing to assess whether each TCR beta V gene segment acted as functional or pseudogenic. In addition to the first cohort of 650 to 750 subjects, a separate validation cohort of 130 or so different subjects was used. To predict cytomegalovirus infection status, the study combined high-throughput TCR immunosequencing, statistical association of individual TCRs with disease status, and machine learning. The study aimed to test whether signatures of past pathogen exposure could be identified by cataloging public T cell receptors. The genetic ancestry cluster associated with self-reported Caucasian donors included roughly four fifths of the 300 to 400 genotyped donors. In a later genetic analysis, genome-wide SNP genotypes for about 65% of the roughly 670 donors were used, and that subset was treated as a discovery cohort. To study patterns of TCR occurrence, a later analysis re-analyzed previously published TCR beta repertoires from under 750 donors and added high-resolution HLA genotyping. Points the paper makes about the study in general: A further reported finding was that TCR beta sequences accurately predicted the HLA-A and HLA-B alleles for most subjects in the first cohort. A later analysis found that HLA-associated TCR beta chains were more clonally expanded and had lower generation probabilities than equally common non-associated chains. When HLA alleles, especially DR and DQ, strongly co-occurred, TCR associations were difficult to assign to individual alleles. Because some donors lacked HLA typing at each locus, the association tests relied only on the typed subset. A group of highly shared sequence variants was considered likely to be a technical artifact of the sequencing pipeline. Some IMGT-functional V segments, including TRBV6-2 and TRBV6-3, could not be distinguished by the 87-base-pair reads and were therefore excluded. A later analysis found that TCR association rates varied across HLA loci, with DRB1 alleles showing the most associated TCRs and HLA-C alleles the fewest. A later genetic analysis associated a missense DCLRE1C variant with V-gene and J-gene trimming of TCR beta chains, and an independent cohort replicated the association. A few of the identified cytomegalovirus-associated TCR beta chains were confirmed in vitro to be specific for cytomegalovirus antigens. Most CMV-associated TCR beta chains appeared to be HLA-restricted in a later analysis, and the HLA associations seemed to be driven largely by CMV exposure. Correlated functional status among segregating V segments might be attributable to linkage disequilibrium, but an unknown experimental factor could not be ruled out. The cohort was sequenced for TCR beta chains only, and without alpha or paired-chain data the features that could be detected were limited. In the study, 150 to 200 TCR beta chains were listed as associated with cytomegalovirus. Roughly uniform sequencing depth across donors was assumed in presence/absence analyses, although this assumption may not hold. Broadly in line with IMGT annotations, most TCR beta V segments showed up in productive rearrangements about 87% or about 30% of the time in an earlier analysis of 587 of the donors. For the cohort, immune exposure information was limited to CMV serostatus. The authors suggested that the approach could potentially be generalized to other disease states and immunological phenotypes. In a later analysis, several top co-occurrence clusters were reported to appear linked to parvovirus B19, influenza, CMV and Epstein-Barr virus. Cytomegalovirus status was reported to be diagnosed by the classifier with high specificity and sensitivity in both the original and validation cohorts. In a later genetic analysis, fewer N-insertions in productive TCRs were reported among donors in an Asian-associated ancestry cluster than the roughly 700-donor mean. At a false discovery rate of 0.05, a later analysis linked 16,000 or so TCR beta sequences to specific HLA alleles. Most TCR sequences were seen in very few donors, while some public TCRs were found in many individuals. Because counts were too low, around 17 rarely observed V segments, including chromosome 9 orphons, were left out of the earlier analysis of 587 of the donors.

Library method: the immunoSEQ multiplex PCR assay. The multiplex PCR relied on a mix of 60 forward primers for TCR Vbeta segments and 13 reverse primers for TCR Jbeta segments. A multiplex PCR assay on genomic DNA amplified the CDR3 region of rearranged TCR beta genes. On the Illumina HiSeq System, the amplified TCR beta libraries were sequenced as 87-base-pair reads. Per the original workflow: A later analysis counted approximately 74 million unique TCR beta chains across the 550 to 750 repertoires, and 10 million to 11 million of these chains were shared by at least two donors. Raw reads were error-corrected and collapsed into unique sequences with a nearest-neighbor algorithm that merged closely related sequences to remove PCR and sequencing errors. CDR3 sequences were aligned to IMGT reference sequences to assign V, D and J gene segments. Each retained sequence needed at least a six-nucleotide match to both a V gene segment and a J gene segment. Rearrangements were classified as productive when the CDR3 lacked stop codons and remained in frame with V and J, and all other rearrangements were classified as non-productive. Following IMGT convention, CDR3 was defined as the stretch from the second conserved V-encoded cysteine up to the conserved J-encoded phenylalanine. Sequences without an unambiguous match to a single V gene segment were excluded from the earlier analysis of over 500 of the donors. An earlier analysis of a few hundred of the donors classified V segments as functional when productive rearrangements were above 56.7% and as segregating when the standard deviation between donors was above 5%. A statistical classification framework was developed to diagnose cytomegalovirus status using the catalog of TCR beta chain sequences. V and J gene assignment, in a later analysis, came from comparing TCR nucleotide sequences with IMGT/GENE-DB human TR gene sequences. Using the TCRdist pipeline, a later analysis assigned CDR3 sequences along with most-parsimonious VDJ recombination scenarios. A later analysis defined each TCR beta chain by its CDR3 amino acid sequence plus V-gene family, and excluded reads lacking a unique V-gene family. A later analysis removed 450 to 600 highly shared, low-generation-probability nucleotide sequences to deal with suspected cross-contamination and a sequencing artifact. A later analysis calculated a clonal expansion index for each public chain from normalized within-repertoire ranks of inferred template counts. A later analysis computed generation probabilities with a VDJ recombination model fitted to out-of-frame rearrangements, and checked the results against IGoR. A later analysis scored TCR-TCR, TCR-HLA and TCR-CMV co-occurrence with hypergeometric tests, applying a repertoire-size bias correction to TCR pairs. To estimate false discovery rates, a later analysis permuted the HLA or CMV assignments 20 times. In a later analysis, co-occurring TCRs were grouped using DBSCAN, with TCRdist sequence similarity added in when clustering inside HLA-allele-positive subsets. Co-occurrence clustering excluded repertoires with fewer than 30,000 or more than 120,000 public chains, plus five with anomalous nucleotide sharing. TCRdb holds this immuneACCESS table with in-frame rearrangements only. Some clones are missing; in checked studies, unresolved V genes explain under half, and the rest has no known cause. That table furnishes V, J and clone size, whereas the DNA furnished D and trimming. For this sample the table gives around 220,000 clones, of which less than 85% were detected only once. The ten largest clonotypes hold 0.22% of the sample.

As concerns this clone: Its binding antigen is unknown. Base qualities are not at hand, and no much larger clone is one base apart.

The germline V gene supplies CDR1 SGHAT and CDR2 FQNNGV. The V and J ends are trimmed by 7 bases and 6 bases, leaving 30 bases between them. The CDR3 spans 18 residues, from the cysteine through the phenylalanine. Left in the record is the CDR3 DNA by itself, 54 bases read in frame from the first base. The cohort comprised 710 or so healthy bone marrow donors. At the time of sampling, all cohort members were nominally healthy, though unrecorded immune exposures were likely present. The donor was CMV seronegative and belonged to the group of under 400 seronegative cohort members. A peripheral blood sample was provided by each donor, and peripheral blood mononuclear cells were used for TCR beta sequencing. Genomic DNA was extracted from the blood cell samples with the Qiagen DNeasy Blood Extraction Kit.

The chain employs TRBV11-2 and TRBJ1-2, and perhaps TRBD1 as D gene, on 6 matching bases. The sample consisted of PBMCs. This sequence originates from a girl aged 2-10 years in good health and CMV-seronegative. The nucleotides read TGTGCCAGCACCAACCTCCGGGTGGGGGCGCGGGGGCTTGATGGCTACACCTTC. Its translation reads: CASTNLRVGARGLDGYTF.